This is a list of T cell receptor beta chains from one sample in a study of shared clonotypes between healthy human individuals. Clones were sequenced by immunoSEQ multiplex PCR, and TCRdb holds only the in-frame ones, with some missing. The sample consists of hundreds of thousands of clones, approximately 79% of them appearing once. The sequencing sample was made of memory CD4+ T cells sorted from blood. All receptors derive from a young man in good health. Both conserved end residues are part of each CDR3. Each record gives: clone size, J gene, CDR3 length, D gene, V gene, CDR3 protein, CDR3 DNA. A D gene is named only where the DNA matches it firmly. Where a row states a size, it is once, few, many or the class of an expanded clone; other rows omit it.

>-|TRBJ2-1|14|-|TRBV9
CASSVGPTLNEQFF
TGTGCCAGCAGCGTAGGTCCTACCCTCAATGAGCAGTTCTTC
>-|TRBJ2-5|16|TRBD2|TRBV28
CASSSPLAGGQETQYF
TGTGCCAGCAGTTCACCTCTAGCGGGAGGGCAAGAGACCCAGTACTTC
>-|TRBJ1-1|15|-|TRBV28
CASSLGAGMNTEAFF
TGTGCCAGCAGTTTAGGGGCAGGAATGAACACTGAAGCTTTCTTT
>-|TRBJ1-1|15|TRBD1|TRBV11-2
CATQWGQGAQTEAFF
TGTGCCACCCAATGGGGACAGGGGGCGCAGACTGAAGCTTTCTTT
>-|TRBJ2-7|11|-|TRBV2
CASKGDWIEYF
TGTGCCAGCAAGGGTGACTGGATAGAGTACTTC
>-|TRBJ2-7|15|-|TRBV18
CASSPGAGVLYEQYF
TGTGCCAGCTCACCGGGCGCAGGGGTACTCTACGAGCAGTACTTC
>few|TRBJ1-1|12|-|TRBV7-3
CASSKGRGKAFF
TGTGCCAGCAGCAAAGGAAGGGGAAAAGCTTTCTTT
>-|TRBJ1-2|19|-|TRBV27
CASSLLVGGQPIANYGYTF
TGTGCCAGCAGTTTACTAGTCGGGGGACAACCTATAGCTAACTATGGCTACACCTTC
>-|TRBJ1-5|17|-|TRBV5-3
CARSLAVGSDSNQPQHF
TGTGCCAGAAGCTTGGCCGTGGGTTCCGATAGCAATCAGCCCCAGCATTTT
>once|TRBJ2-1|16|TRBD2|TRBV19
CASSIRTSGSMDEQFF
TGTGCCAGTAGTATACGGACTAGCGGGAGTATGGATGAGCAGTTCTTC
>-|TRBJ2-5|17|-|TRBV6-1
CASSEDKLRAPEETQYF
TGTGCCAGCAGTGAAGATAAGCTTCGGGCTCCCGAAGAGACCCAGTACTTC
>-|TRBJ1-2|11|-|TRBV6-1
CASILGYGYTF
-
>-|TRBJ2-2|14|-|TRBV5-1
CASTKGESTGELFF
TGCGCCAGCACCAAGGGGGAGAGCACCGGGGAGCTGTTTTTT
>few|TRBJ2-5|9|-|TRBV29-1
CSAGEAQYF
TGCAGCGCGGGGGAGGCCCAGTACTTC
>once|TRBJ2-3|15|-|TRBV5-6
CASSLGPTATDTQYF
TGTGCCAGCAGCTTGGGTCCGACAGCCACAGATACGCAGTATTTT
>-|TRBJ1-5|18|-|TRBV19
CASSIRQLRGSGNQPQHF
TGTGCCAGTAGTATCCGACAACTCAGGGGTTCAGGCAATCAGCCCCAGCATTTT
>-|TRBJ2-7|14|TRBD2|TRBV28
CATRLAGGPYEQYF
TGTGCCACAAGACTAGCGGGAGGGCCATACGAGCAGTACTTC
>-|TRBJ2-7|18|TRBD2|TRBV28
CASSFLLSGRGSSYEQYF
TGTGCCAGCAGTTTTTTGCTTAGCGGGAGGGGAAGCTCCTACGAGCAGTACTTC
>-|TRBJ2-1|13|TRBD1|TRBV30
CARTGSSYNEQFF
TGTGCCAGGACAGGTTCTTCCTACAATGAGCAGTTCTTC
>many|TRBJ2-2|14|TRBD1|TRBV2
CASRMRGQTGELFF
TGTGCCAGCAGAATGAGGGGGCAGACCGGGGAGCTGTTTTTT
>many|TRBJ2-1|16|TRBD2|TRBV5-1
CASSFSVAGLNNEQFF
TGCGCCAGCAGCTTCTCTGTAGCGGGGCTTAACAATGAGCAGTTCTTC
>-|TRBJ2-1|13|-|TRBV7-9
CASSRWQPNEQFF
TGTGCCAGCAGCCGTTGGCAGCCCAATGAGCAGTTCTTC
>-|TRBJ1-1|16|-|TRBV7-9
CASSSGVTRGYTEAFF
TGTGCCAGCAGCTCAGGGGTGACTAGGGGGTACACTGAAGCTTTCTTT
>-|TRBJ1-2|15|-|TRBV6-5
CASRPDKTPNYGYTF
TGTGCCAGCAGGCCTGACAAGACTCCTAACTATGGCTACACCTTC
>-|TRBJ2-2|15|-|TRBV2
CASSYGARGTGELFF
TGTGCCAGCAGTTACGGGGCGCGGGGCACCGGGGAGCTGTTTTTT
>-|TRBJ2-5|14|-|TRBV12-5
CASGLGGLGETQYF
TGTGCTAGTGGTTTAGGGGGGCTTGGAGAGACCCAGTACTTC
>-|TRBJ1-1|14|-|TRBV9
CASSRWGADTEAFF
TGTGCCAGCAGCCGCTGGGGGGCAGACACTGAAGCTTTCTTT